This T cell receptor beta chain was sequenced in a study of cytomegalovirus exposure and HLA in healthy donors. Study outcomes and limitations: Rarity held for most TCR sequences, but there were some public TCRs that occurred in many donors. An Asian-associated ancestry cluster reportedly showed fewer N-insertions than the approximately 660-donor mean in a later analysis. Highest at DRB1 and lowest at HLA-C, TCR association rates differed among HLA loci in a later analysis.

The study ran its PCR with 60 Vbeta and 13 Jbeta primers. Sequenced by immunoSEQ multiplex PCR; TCRdb stores in-frame clones only, minus some. The table includes under 200,000 clones, about 80% detected once. Samples came from healthy bone marrow donors. Germline CDR1 is MRHNA and CDR2 is SNTAGT. The CDR3 is 14 amino acids. V lost 4 bases and J lost 0, with 10 bases in between. Points on this clone: The antigen remains undetermined.

The sample taken for sequencing was PBMCs. The source of this sequence is a man aged 40-49 years in good health and CMV-seropositive. The rearrangement uses TRBV6-4 and TRBJ2-7; D might be TRBD2 (5 bases). CDR3 nucleotides: TGTGCCAGCAGTGTGGAACGGGGCTCCTACGAGCAGTACTTC. Translated: CASSVERGSYEQYF.